This is a list of T cell receptor beta chains from one sample in a study of T cells in Graves' hyperthyroidism and ophthalmopathy. TCRdb recomputed calls from the multiplex PCR reads with MiXCR, one row per CDR3 protein. The table lists some 350,000 distinct CDR3 sequences, 15% to 19% of them singletons. Sample: blood. The receptors come from a young woman with Graves' hyperthyroidism that later progressed to Graves' ophthalmopathy. CDR3s include the opening cysteine and the closing phenylalanine or tryptophan. D genes are given only for firm matches. Clone size, where shown, is once, few, many, or a class for clones that have expanded.

CDR3 protein	CDR3 DNA	D gene	V gene	J gene	clone size
CASSQKPKGDREREQYF	TGCGCCAGCAGCCAAAAACCCAAGGGGGACAGGGAAAGGGAGCAGTACTTC	TRBD1	TRBV4-1	TRBJ2-7	few
CASSTNRGSGNTIYF	TGTGCCAGCAGTACGAATAGGGGATCTGGAAACACCATATATTTT	-	TRBV6-1	TRBJ1-3	-
CASSLEHGGRNEQFF	TGTGCCAGCAGCTTAGAGCACGGAGGGCGAAATGAGCAGTTCTTC	-	TRBV13	TRBJ2-1	-
CASRNGLLPGELFF	TGTGCCAGCAGAAATGGGCTATTGCCCGGGGAGCTGTTTTTT	-	TRBV12-3/TRBV12-4	TRBJ2-2	many
CATSREVGLSYNEQFF	TGTGCCACCAGCAGGGAAGTCGGCCTCTCCTACAATGAGCAGTTCTTC	-	TRBV15	TRBJ2-1	-
CASSVQGLEETQYF	TGTGCCAGCAGTGTACAGGGCCTGGAGGAGACCCAGTACTTC	-	TRBV28	TRBJ2-5	many
CASSRLAGRSYEQYF	TGTGCCAGCAGTCGACTAGCGGGTCGATCCTACGAGCAGTACTTC	TRBD2	TRBV28	TRBJ2-7	many
CSARRTGRNYEQYF	TGCAGTGCTAGGCGGACAGGGAGAAACTACGAGCAGTACTTC	TRBD1	TRBV20-1	TRBJ2-7	many
CASSVGRGDPSTDTQYF	TGTGCCAGCAGCGTAGGCAGGGGAGATCCCAGCACAGATACGCAGTATTTT	-	TRBV9	TRBJ2-3	few
CATSRDWGQQETQYF	TGTGCCACCAGCAGAGACTGGGGACAGCAAGAGACCCAGTACTTC	TRBD1	TRBV15	TRBJ2-5	-
CASSLEVSGSYEQYF	TGTGCCAGCAGCTTGGAGGTTAGCGGGAGCTACGAGCAGTACTTC	TRBD2	TRBV5-5	TRBJ2-7	-
CSASRREVAETQYF	TGCAGTGCTAGTCGGCGGGAGGTGGCAGAGACCCAGTACTTC	TRBD2	TRBV20-1	TRBJ2-5	many
CASSEADRGRYEQYF	TGTGCCAGCAGTGAAGCGGACAGGGGGCGTTACGAGCAGTACTTC	TRBD1	TRBV6-1	TRBJ2-7	-
CASSFEGKLFF	TGTGCCAGCAGTTTTGAGGGCAAACTGTTTTTT	-	TRBV28	TRBJ1-4	many
CASSLEANPGQGDYGYTF	TGCGCCAGCAGCTTGGAAGCCAATCCGGGACAGGGGGACTATGGCTACACCTTC	TRBD1	TRBV5-1	TRBJ1-2	many
CAISDLGQGRSPLHF	TGTGCCATCAGTGACCTGGGCCAGGGCAGGTCACCCCTCCACTTT	-	TRBV10-3	TRBJ1-6	few
CASTILAGSTDTQYF	TGTGCCAGCACAATTCTAGCGGGCTCCACAGATACGCAGTATTTT	TRBD2	TRBV2	TRBJ2-3	many
CATSDLKNTGELFF	TGTGCCACCAGTGATTTGAAGAACACCGGGGAGCTGTTTTTT	-	TRBV24-1	TRBJ2-2	many
CATNEMGTSGSYEQYF	TGCGCCACCAACGAGATGGGGACTAGCGGGTCCTACGAGCAGTACTTC	TRBD2	TRBV10-2	TRBJ2-7	many
CASTERTDTQYF	TGTGCCAGCACGGAACGCACAGATACGCAGTATTTT	-	TRBV28	TRBJ2-3	many
CASRSLAGGFYEQYF	TGCGCCAGCAGGTCCCTAGCGGGAGGGTTCTACGAGCAGTACTTC	TRBD2	TRBV4-1	TRBJ2-7	few
CASSEDGTGQETQYF	TGTGCCAGCAGTGAAGACGGGACAGGGCAAGAGACCCAGTACTTC	TRBD1	TRBV6-1	TRBJ2-5	-
CASSPSAGGSPDTQYF	TGTGCCAGCAGTCCTTCAGCGGGAGGATCCCCAGATACGCAGTATTTT	TRBD2	TRBV6-4	TRBJ2-3	-
CASSLYPVTSSHEQFF	TGTGCCAGCAGCTTGTATCCCGTGACTAGCTCCCATGAGCAGTTCTTC	TRBD2	TRBV5-5	TRBJ2-1	few
CASSQDEVVGNQPQHF	TGCGCCAGCAGCCAAGATGAAGTTGTGGGGAATCAGCCCCAGCATTTT	-	TRBV4-1	TRBJ1-5	few
CASSLGPISGNTIYF	TGTGCCAGCAGTTTAGGGCCGATCTCTGGAAACACCATATATTTT	-	TRBV6-1	TRBJ1-3	few
CASSEVEGQPQHF	TGTGCCAGCAGTGAAGTAGAGGGGCAGCCCCAGCATTTT	-	TRBV2	TRBJ1-5	many
CARGPRALSGRLSEQFF	TGTGCCAGGGGGCCTCGGGCCCTGAGCGGGAGGTTGAGTGAGCAGTTCTTC	TRBD2	TRBV2	TRBJ2-1	many
CASSSGLAEAPRYNEQFF	TGTGCCAGCAGCTCCGGACTAGCGGAGGCTCCTAGGTACAATGAGCAGTTCTTC	TRBD2	TRBV11-2	TRBJ2-1	-
CASSQDPPSGTYNEQFF	TGTGCCAGCAGCCAAGATCCGCCTAGCGGGACCTACAATGAGCAGTTCTTC	TRBD2	TRBV3-1	TRBJ2-1	-
CASMSLYRAPGDSPLHF	TGTGCCAGCATGAGCTTGTACCGGGCGCCGGGTGATTCACCCCTCCACTTT	-	TRBV6-1	TRBJ1-6	many
CATSGGLSSYEQYF	TGTGCCACTTCTGGTGGGCTCAGCTCCTACGAGCAGTACTTC	-	TRBV10-3	TRBJ2-7	many
CASSVVDGREQYF	TGTGCCAGCAGCGTAGTGGACGGCCGCGAGCAGTACTTC	-	TRBV9	TRBJ2-7	-
CSAGGAGYEQYF	TGCAGTGCTGGGGGGGCAGGCTACGAGCAGTACTTC	-	TRBV20-1	TRBJ2-7	many
CASSQVPSGSSYNEQFF	TGTGCCAGCAGCCAAGTTCCTAGCGGTTCCTCCTACAATGAGCAGTTCTTC	TRBD2	TRBV3-1	TRBJ2-1	many
CASSVEGSEQYF	TGTGCCAGCAGCGTAGAGGGTTCCGAGCAGTACTTC	-	TRBV9	TRBJ2-7	many
CASSPTSGTPETQYF	TGTGCCAGCAGCCCGACTAGCGGGACCCCAGAGACCCAGTACTTC	TRBD2	TRBV3-1	TRBJ2-5	few
CASSPLEGSETQYF	TGTGCCAGCTCACCGTTGGAGGGTTCGGAGACCCAGTACTTC	-	TRBV18	TRBJ2-5	many
CSVDGLAGIQETQYF	TGCAGCGTTGATGGACTAGCGGGAATCCAAGAGACCCAGTACTTC	TRBD2	TRBV29-1	TRBJ2-5	many
CASSTIYGNGGQNEQFF	TGTGCCAGCAGTACGATATATGGGAACGGGGGACAGAATGAGCAGTTCTTC	-	TRBV11-2	TRBJ2-1	many
CASSLPRAGELFF	TGCGCCAGCAGCTTGCCGAGGGCCGGGGAGCTGTTTTTT	-	TRBV5-1	TRBJ2-2	many
CASSGRLNQPQHF	TGTGCCAGCAGTGGCAGGTTGAATCAGCCCCAGCATTTT	-	TRBV6-1	TRBJ1-5	-
CASSDNTEAFF	TGTGCCAGCAGCGATAACACTGAAGCTTTCTTT	-	TRBV7-3	TRBJ1-1	many
CSGLNLGTDYEQYF	TGCAGTGGCCTCAACCTTGGGACAGACTACGAGCAGTACTTC	TRBD1	TRBV20-1	TRBJ2-7	few